This TCR beta chain was documented in a study of T cell repertoires in cytomegalovirus infection. Using its own MiXCR run on the reads, TCRdb lists one record per CDR3 protein. The data show about 920,000 distinct CDR3 sequences, 31% seen once. The length of the CDR3 is 14 residues. The V gene end was trimmed by 6 bases and the J gene end by 5 bases; junction bases not matched to a gene: 7. This clonotype was counted only a few times. The target antigen is unknown. Study outcomes and limitations: CMV-specific TCR beta clonotypes restricted by HLA-C dominated the ex vivo response.

The source material was cultured CD8+ T cells from PBMCs, sampled from culture after CMV antigen stimulation. The chain links TRBV12-3 or TRBV12-4 to TRBJ2-1; 7 bases are shared with TRBD2. This receptor was obtained from a human donor in good health (CMV status not recorded). Some clones in this sample may be carry-over from other donors' samples. This chain's CDR3 is CASSWDYLHNEQFF. The DNA of the CDR3 is TGTGCCAGCAGCTGGGACTACTTACACAATGAGCAGTTCTTC.